This TCR beta chain derives from a study of CD8 T cells in Susac syndrome. Study-level findings and limits: As acknowledged by the study, its TCR sequencing and HLA analysis included a relatively small number of individuals.

Concerning this clonotype: Its target is not known.

V shed 2 bases and J shed 7 bases, with 11 bases lying between them. CDR1 and CDR2 from the germline V gene are LNHDA and SQIVND (reference sequence). The CDR3 is 13 residues long. With random hexamers, reverse transcription was performed on about 0.5 to 1 ug of RNA. Amplification of TCR beta CDR3 spanned 54 Vbeta and 13 Jbeta via immunoSEQ multiplex PCR. TCRdb re-called the immunoSEQ multiplex PCR reads with MiXCR, one entry per CDR3 protein. The table lists some 160,000 distinct CDR3 sequences, about 91% of them singletons, with approximately 0.075% in the top ten. The controls, all healthy donors, were matched for age and sex. FACS enriched CD8+ TEMRA cells, while bulk CD8+ and CD4+ were negatively isolated.

This chain uses TRBV19 with TRBJ1-2, with D possibly matching TRBD1 (6 bases). The sequencing sample was made of CD4+ T cells from PBMCs. The receptor was derived from a human donor in good health. CDR3 protein: CASSIPGAGGYTF. The CDR3 DNA reads TGTGCCAGTAGTATACCAGGGGCTGGTGGCTACACCTTC.